This T cell receptor (beta chain) was captured in a study of CD8 T cells in Susac syndrome. With random hexamers, reverse transcription was performed on about 0.5 to 1 ug of RNA. Coverage of TCR beta CDR3 amplification by immunoSEQ multiplex PCR extended to 54 Vbeta and 13 Jbeta. Via MiXCR, TCRdb re-called the immunoSEQ multiplex PCR reads, giving one row per CDR3 protein. The data show 250,000 to 300,000 distinct CDR3 sequences, approximately 90% seen once. Relapsing-remitting disease, either stable or active, was present in the multiple sclerosis controls, who were treatment-naive patients. The CDR3 runs to 14 residues. The V segment lost 0 bases and the J segment 3 bases; nucleotides outside the gene matches: 2. Per germline, CDR1 SGDLS and CDR2 YYNGEE.

Material for sequencing was CD8+ T cells from PBMCs. This receptor was taken from a human donor with multiple sclerosis. V and J are TRBV9 and TRBJ2-5; TRBD2 agrees at 7 bases. The CDR3 sequence is CASSVGSGEETQYF. The CDR3 DNA follows: TGTGCCAGCAGCGTAGGAAGCGGGGAAGAGACCCAGTACTTC.